This TCR beta chain came from a study of tumor and adjacent non-tumor tissue in lung cancer (dated by TCRdb to the late 2010s). Background on the whole study: Patients with adenocarcinoma (approximately 11), squamous cell carcinoma (2) and small cell lung cancer (1) were included in the cohort. The approximately 15 enrolled patients, of whom around ten were men and 5 were women, were aged about 30 to 85 years and were diagnosed with TNM stage I to III disease. Sequencing generated a total of more than 100 million productive TCRbeta reads, averaging roughly 4.3 million reads per sample. TCRbeta CDR3 sequencing was performed on a few dozen paired specimens, with one tumor sample and one normal lung sample collected per patient. The study compared bulk TCRbeta repertoires between lung tumor tissue and matched distant non-tumor lung tissue from some 14 lung cancer patients. Findings and caveats that apply to the study as a whole: Because peripheral blood was not sequenced, blood TCRbeta repertoires in the lung cancer patients of the study were not examined. The top 100 clones accounted for a significantly larger cumulative portion of the repertoire in normal lung than in tumor tissue. Neither the sequencing platform nor unique molecular identifiers are mentioned in the methods. Significantly higher TCR diversity (inverse Simpson) was observed in tumor tissue than in normal lung tissue (approximately 440 vs 150, P = 0.0075, Mann-Whitney U test). Only approximately 14 patients were included in the cohort, and the need for larger samples and more detailed clinical data was noted by the authors. TCR diversity was significantly higher in younger patients, and higher tumor TCR diversity was associated with shorter overall and disease-free survival.

Deletion took 7 bases off V and 6 bases off J, with a span of 15 bases between the germline ends. The CDR3 measures 13 amino acids from cysteine to phenylalanine. This entry keeps only the CDR3 DNA: 39 bases, framed from base 1. Sequences SGHAT (CDR1) and FQDESV (CDR2) are obtained from the germline V gene (reference sequence). To prepare the library, multiplex PCR was applied. Data came from an Illumina HiSeq 2500. TCRbeta libraries were constructed through three rounds of nested PCR with primers (Table S4) according to protocols modified from ARM-PCR. PCR products of 200-500 bp were gel-excised and purified with the QIAquick gel extraction kit before sequencing. Per the original workflow: Trimmomatic was used to clean the reads, FLASH was used to merge the reads into complete CDR3 sequences, and MiTCR was used to assign the reads to V(D)J germline segments. Clonal diversity was computed as the inverse Simpson's index with VDJtools. Productive reads were defined as in-frame sequences without a premature stop codon. TCRdb reworked the public reads: Q25 trimming with fastp, MiXCR clone assembly, productive beta chains retained. Duplicate CDR3 protein sequences are folded into a single record with the most common DNA and genes. These V and J calls derive from TCRdb rather than the authors' analysis. The sample table holds over 110,000 distinct CDR3 sequences, of which around 61% were seen once. The top ten clonotypes cover 18% of the sample.

Bulk unsorted tissue served as the source for RNA extraction, and RNA quality was assessed using a NanoDrop ND-1000 and an Agilent 2100. All donors had newly diagnosed lung cancer, had not received prior chemotherapy, and were admitted for thoracic surgery in China between August and November 2014. The study excluded patients who had received radiotherapy or chemotherapy before or who had another cancer at the same time. Pieces of surgical tissue measuring about 1-2.1 cm3 were kept in RNAlater solution and stored at -80 degrees C until use. Regarding this clonotype: Its target antigen remains unknown. No clone much larger than this one lies a single base away; base qualities are absent.

This clonotype originated in a man in his sixties with small cell lung cancer. Sequenced material: lung tumor tissue. The sequence links TRBV11-1 to TRBJ1-1, with the D gene call left open. The CDR3 loop reads CASNLEGGSEAFF. The nucleotide sequence is given as TGTGCCAGCAACTTGGAGGGAGGGTCTGAAGCTTTCTTT.